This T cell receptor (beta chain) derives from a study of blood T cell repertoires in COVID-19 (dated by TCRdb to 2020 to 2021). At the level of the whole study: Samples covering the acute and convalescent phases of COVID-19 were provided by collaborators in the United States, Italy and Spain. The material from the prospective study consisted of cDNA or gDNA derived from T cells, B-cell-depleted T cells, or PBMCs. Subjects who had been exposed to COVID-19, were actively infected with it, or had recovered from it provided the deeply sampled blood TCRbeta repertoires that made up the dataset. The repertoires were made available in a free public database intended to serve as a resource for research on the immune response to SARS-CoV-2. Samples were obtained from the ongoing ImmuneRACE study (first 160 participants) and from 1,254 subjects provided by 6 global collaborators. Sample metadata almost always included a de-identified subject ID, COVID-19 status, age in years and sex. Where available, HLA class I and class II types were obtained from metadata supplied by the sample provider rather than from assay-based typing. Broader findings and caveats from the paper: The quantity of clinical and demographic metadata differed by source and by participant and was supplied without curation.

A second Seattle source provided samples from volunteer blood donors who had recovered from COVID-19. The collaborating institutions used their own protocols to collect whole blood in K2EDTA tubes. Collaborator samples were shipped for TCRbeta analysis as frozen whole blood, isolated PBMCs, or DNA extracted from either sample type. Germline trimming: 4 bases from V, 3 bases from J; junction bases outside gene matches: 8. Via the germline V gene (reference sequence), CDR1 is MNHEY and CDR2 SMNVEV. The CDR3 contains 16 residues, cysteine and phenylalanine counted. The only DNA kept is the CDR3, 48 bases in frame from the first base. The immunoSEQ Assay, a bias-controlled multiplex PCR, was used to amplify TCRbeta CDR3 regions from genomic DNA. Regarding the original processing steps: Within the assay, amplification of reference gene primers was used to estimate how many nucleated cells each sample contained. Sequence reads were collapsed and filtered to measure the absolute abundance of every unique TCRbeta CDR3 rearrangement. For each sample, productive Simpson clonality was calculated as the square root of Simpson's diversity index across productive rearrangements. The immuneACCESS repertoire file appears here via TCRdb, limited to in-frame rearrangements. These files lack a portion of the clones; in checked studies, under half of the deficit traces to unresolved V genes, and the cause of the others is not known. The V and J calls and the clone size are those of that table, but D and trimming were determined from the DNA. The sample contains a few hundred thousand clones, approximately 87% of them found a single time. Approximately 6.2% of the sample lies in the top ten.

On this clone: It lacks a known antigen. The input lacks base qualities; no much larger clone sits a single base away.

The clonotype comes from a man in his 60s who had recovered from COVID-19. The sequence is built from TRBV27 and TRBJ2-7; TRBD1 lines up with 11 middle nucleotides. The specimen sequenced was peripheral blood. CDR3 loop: CASSSHAGTGGYEQYF. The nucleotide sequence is TGTGCCAGCAGTTCGCACGCCGGGACAGGGGGCTACGAGCAGTACTTC.